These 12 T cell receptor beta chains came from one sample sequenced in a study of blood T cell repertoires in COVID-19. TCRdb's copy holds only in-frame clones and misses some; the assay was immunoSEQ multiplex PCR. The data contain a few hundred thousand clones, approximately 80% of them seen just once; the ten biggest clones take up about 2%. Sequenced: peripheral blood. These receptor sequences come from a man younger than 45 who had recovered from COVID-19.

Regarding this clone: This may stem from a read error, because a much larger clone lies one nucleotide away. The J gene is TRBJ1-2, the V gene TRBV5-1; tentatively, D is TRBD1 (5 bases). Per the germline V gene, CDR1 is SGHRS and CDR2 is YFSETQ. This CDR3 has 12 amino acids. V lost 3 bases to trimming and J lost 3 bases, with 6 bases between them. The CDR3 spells CASSWGDYGYTF. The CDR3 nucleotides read TGCGCCAGCAGCTGGGGGGACTATGGCTACACCTTC. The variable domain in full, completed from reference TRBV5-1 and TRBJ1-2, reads KAGVTQTPRYLIKTRGQQVTLSCSPISGHRSVSWYQQTPGQGLQFLFEYFSETQRNKGNFPGRFSGRQFSNSRSEMNVSTLELGDSALYLCASSWGDYGYTFGSGTRLTVV.

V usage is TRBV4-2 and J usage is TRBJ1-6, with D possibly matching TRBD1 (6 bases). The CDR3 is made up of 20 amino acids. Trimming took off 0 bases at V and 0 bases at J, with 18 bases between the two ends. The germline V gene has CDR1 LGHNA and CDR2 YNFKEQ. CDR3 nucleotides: TGTGCCAGCAGCCAAGACGTCGGACAGCCGGTGAGCTCCTATAATTCACCCCTCCACTTT. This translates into CASSQDVGQPVSSYNSPLHF.

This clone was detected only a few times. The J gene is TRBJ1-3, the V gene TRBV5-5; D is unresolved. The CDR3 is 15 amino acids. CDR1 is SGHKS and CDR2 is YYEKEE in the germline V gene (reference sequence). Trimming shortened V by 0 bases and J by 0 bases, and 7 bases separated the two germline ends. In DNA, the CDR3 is TGTGCCAGCAGCTTGGACGGGAGCTCTGGAAACACCATATATTTT. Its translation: CASSLDGSSGNTIYF.

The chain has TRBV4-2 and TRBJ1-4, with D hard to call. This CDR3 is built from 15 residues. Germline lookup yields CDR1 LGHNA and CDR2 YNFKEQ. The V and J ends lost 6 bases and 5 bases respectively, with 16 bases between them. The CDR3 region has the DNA TGTGCCAGCAGAAACCGGGTGGCGCCGAATGAAAAACTGTTTTTT. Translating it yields CASRNRVAPNEKLFF.

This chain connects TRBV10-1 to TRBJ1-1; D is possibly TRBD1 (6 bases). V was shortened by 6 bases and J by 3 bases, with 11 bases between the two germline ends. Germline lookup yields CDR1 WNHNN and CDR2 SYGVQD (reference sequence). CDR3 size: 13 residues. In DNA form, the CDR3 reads TGCGCCAGCAGGGCCAGGGGTTACACTGAAGCTTTCTTT. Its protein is CASRARGYTEAFF.

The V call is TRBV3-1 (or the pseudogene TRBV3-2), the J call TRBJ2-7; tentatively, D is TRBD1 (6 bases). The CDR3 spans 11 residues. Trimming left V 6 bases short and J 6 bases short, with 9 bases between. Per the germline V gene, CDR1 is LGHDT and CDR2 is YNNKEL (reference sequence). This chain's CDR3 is CASRLGGEQYF. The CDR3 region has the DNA TGTGCCAGCAGACTAGGGGGCGAGCAGTACTTC.

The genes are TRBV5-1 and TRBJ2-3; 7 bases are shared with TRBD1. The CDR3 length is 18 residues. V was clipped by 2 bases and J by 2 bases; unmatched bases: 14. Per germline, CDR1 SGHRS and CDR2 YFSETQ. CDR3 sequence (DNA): TGCGCCAGCAGCTTATATGGGACAGAACCTTCCCTCACAGATACGCAGTATTTT. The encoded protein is CASSLYGTEPSLTDTQYF.

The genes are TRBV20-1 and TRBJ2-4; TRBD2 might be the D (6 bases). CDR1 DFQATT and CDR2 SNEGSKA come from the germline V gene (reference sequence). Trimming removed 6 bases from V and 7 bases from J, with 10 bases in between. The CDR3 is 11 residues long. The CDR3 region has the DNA TGCAGTGCCCCAACTAGCAACATTCAGTACTTC. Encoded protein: CSAPTSNIQYF.

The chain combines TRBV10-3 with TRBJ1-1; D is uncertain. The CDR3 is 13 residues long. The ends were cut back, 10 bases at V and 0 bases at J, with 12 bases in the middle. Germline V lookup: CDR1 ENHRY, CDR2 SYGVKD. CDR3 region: CASQGGLNTEAFF. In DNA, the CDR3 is TGTGCCAGCCAAGGCGGATTGAACACTGAAGCTTTCTTT.

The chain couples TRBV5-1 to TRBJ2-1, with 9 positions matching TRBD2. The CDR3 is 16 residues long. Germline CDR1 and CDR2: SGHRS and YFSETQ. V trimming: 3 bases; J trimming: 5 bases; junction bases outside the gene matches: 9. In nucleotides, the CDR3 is TGCGCCAGCAGCTCCCTTGCTAGCGGGGAGGACAATGAGCAGTTCTTC. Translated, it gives CASSSLASGEDNEQFF.

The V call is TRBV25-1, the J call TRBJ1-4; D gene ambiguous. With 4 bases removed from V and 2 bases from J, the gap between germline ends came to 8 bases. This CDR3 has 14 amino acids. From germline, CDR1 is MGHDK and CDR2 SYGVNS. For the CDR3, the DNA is TGTGCCAGCAGTGCCCCTCTGACTAATGAAAAACTGTTTTTT. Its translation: CASSAPLTNEKLFF.

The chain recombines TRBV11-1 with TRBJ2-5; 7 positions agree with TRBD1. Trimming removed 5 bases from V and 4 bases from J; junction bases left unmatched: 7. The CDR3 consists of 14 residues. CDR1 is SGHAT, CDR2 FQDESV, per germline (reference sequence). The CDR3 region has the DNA TGTGCCAGCAGCAAAACGACAGGGCGAGAGACCCAGTACTTC. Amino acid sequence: CASSKTTGRETQYF.